Presented here are 23 T cell receptor beta chains from one specimen sequenced in a study of blood T cell repertoires in COVID-19. The data were produced by immunoSEQ multiplex PCR, yet TCRdb's version contains in-frame clones alone and is incomplete. The sample consists of some 80,000 clones, around 86% of them appearing once. Sequenced input: peripheral blood. The receptors stem from a human donor in a cohort sampled during active COVID-19.

The chain recombines TRBV27 with TRBJ2-7; D gene ambiguous. Looked up from germline, CDR1 is MNHEY and CDR2 is SMNVEV (reference sequence). This CDR3 is built from 15 residues. V was cut by 5 bases and J by 4 bases, with 18 bases left in between. CDR3 amino acids: CASSPTRVSSYEQYF. CDR3 coding DNA: TGTGCCAGCAGTCCCACCCGGGTATCGAGTTACGAGCAGTACTTC.

V gene TRBV4-1 combines with J gene TRBJ1-5; TRBD1 agrees at 8 bases. J lost 2 bases, V lost 0 bases, and 3 bases had no gene match. The CDR3 sequence is 16 residues long. Germline-derived CDR1 and CDR2 are MGHRA and YSYEKL. The CDR3 nucleotides read TGCGCCAGCAGCCAAGAGGACAGGGTCGGCAATCAGCCCCAGCATTTT. This encodes CASSQEDRVGNQPQHF.

The chain joins TRBV7-9 to TRBJ2-3; 9 bases line up with TRBD2. V was pared by 5 bases and J by 2 bases, with 11 bases of the junction left unmatched. The length of the CDR3 is 17 residues. The germline gives CDR1 SEHNR, CDR2 FQNEAQ (reference sequence). CDR3 DNA: TGTGCCAGCAGCCCGAGGGTCCAGCGGGGGGCCACAGATACGCAGTATTTT. This encodes CASSPRVQRGATDTQYF.

To note about this clone: Germline and junction disagree at one end, which may indicate a read error. The rearrangement joins TRBV11-3 to TRBJ2-1; D is unclear. The CDR3 has 12 amino acids. Per germline, CDR1 SGHNT and CDR2 YENEEA. The CDR3 reads CASSLKPSEPFF. DNA for the CDR3: TGTGCCAGCAGCTTAAAGCCATCGGAGCCGTTCTTC.

The chain couples TRBV30 to TRBJ2-3; TRBD1 matches 7 bases. CDR3 length equals 14 residues. Germline CDR1 is GTSNPN and CDR2 is SVGIG (reference sequence). Germline trimming cut 1 base from V and 0 bases from J; bases unmatched to any gene: 1. This chain's CDR3 is CAWSGDSSTDTQYF. CDR3 sequence (DNA): TGTGCCTGGAGTGGGGACAGCAGCACAGATACGCAGTATTTT. Complete variable domain (other parts from reference TRBV30 and TRBJ2-3): SQTIHQWPATLVQPVGSPLSLECTVEGTSNPNLYWYRQAAGRGLQLLFYSVGIGQISSEVPQNLSASRPQDRQFILSSKKLLLSDSGFYLCAWSGDSSTDTQYFGPGTRLTVL.

This clone was recorded once. The chain recombines TRBV23-1 with TRBJ1-1; 10 bases match TRBD1. TRBV23-1 falls under the ORF class, with uncertain function. CDR3 length: 14 residues. The V segment lost 4 bases and the J segment 5 bases; nucleotides outside the gene matches: 4. Written as DNA, the CDR3 is TGCGCCAGCAGTCCGGGACAGGGGTCGACTGAAGCTTTCTTT. Translated, it gives CASSPGQGSTEAFF.

J is TRBJ2-5 and V is TRBV5-1; tentatively, D is TRBD2 (7 bases). CDR1 and CDR2 from the germline V gene are SGHRS and YFSETQ. The CDR3 sequence is 16 residues long. The V gene lost 2 bases and the J gene lost 5 bases, with 19 bases spanning the gap. The CDR3 sequence: CASSLRGAGSEETQYF. Here the CDR3 DNA reads TGCGCCAGCAGCTTACGGGGGGCAGGATCGGAGGAGACCCAGTACTTC.

J is TRBJ1-5 and V is TRBV10-3; TRBD1 is a possible D gene (6 bases). The CDR3 consists of 15 residues. Trimming shortened V by 6 bases and J by 10 bases, and 22 bases separated the two germline ends. The germline V gene encodes CDR1 ENHRY and CDR2 SYGVKD. CDR3 residues: CAISPGGGEEKPQHF. The CDR3, as DNA: TGTGCCATCAGCCCCGGGGGGGGCGAGGAAAAACCCCAGCATTTT.

This clone showed up many times. J is TRBJ1-5 and V is TRBV15; 7 positions match TRBD1. The CDR3 covers 15 residues. Germline-derived CDR1 and CDR2 are LNHNV and YYDKDF (reference sequence). V lost 5 bases, J lost 7 bases, and 11 bases stayed unmatched. CDR3 sequence: CATSPRQGGNQPQHF. The CDR3 DNA reads TGTGCCACCAGCCCCCGACAGGGTGGGAACCAGCCCCAGCATTTT.

This rearrangement joins TRBV6-5 to TRBJ2-2; TRBD1 matches 10 bases. Per germline, CDR1 MNHEY and CDR2 SVGAGI. V trimming: 10 bases; J trimming: 8 bases; junction bases outside the gene matches: 13. The CDR3 length is 15 residues. CDR3 nucleotide sequence: TGTGCCATAAACGCCGACAGGGGGCGCGTAGGGGAGCTGTTTTTT. Amino acids: CAINADRGRVGELFF.

This clone was recorded only once. The CDR3 DNA is TGTGCCTGGAGTGTACACCCCAGGACAGGAACGTACGAGCAGTACTTC. It encodes CAWSVHPRTGTYEQYF. The chain couples TRBV30 to TRBJ2-7; TRBD1 matches 7 bases. V trimming: 0 bases; J trimming: 4 bases; junction bases outside the gene matches: 12. The CDR3 loop spans 16 amino acids. The germline V gene encodes CDR1 GTSNPN and CDR2 SVGIG (reference sequence).

In this sample, this clone turned up once. In nucleotides, the CDR3 is TGCGCCAGCAGCAACACAGGGGGCGGCGCTGGGGCCAACGTCCTGACTTTC. Protein: CASSNTGGGAGANVLTF. The chain links TRBV5-1 to TRBJ2-6, with 9 positions matching TRBD1. V dropped 4 bases and J dropped 2; count of bases not matched to a gene: 7. CDR1 and CDR2 from the germline V gene are SGHRS and YFSETQ. The CDR3 totals 17 residues.

The V and J genes are TRBV5-5 and TRBJ1-5; 9 positions agree with TRBD1. The V segment lost 4 bases and the J segment 7 bases; nucleotides outside the gene matches: 6. The CDR3 spans 14 residues. Germline V lookup: CDR1 SGHKS, CDR2 YYEKEE (reference sequence). CDR3 amino acids: CASSPQGAKQPQHF. The CDR3, as DNA: TGTGCCAGCAGCCCACAGGGGGCCAAGCAGCCCCAGCATTTT.

This rearrangement joins TRBV7-8 to TRBJ1-2; TRBD1 is a possible D gene (6 bases). From germline, CDR1 is SGHVS and CDR2 FQNEAQ. V was clipped by 5 bases and J by 4 bases, with 20 bases between them. CDR3 length equals 16 residues. CDR3 in DNA: TGTGCCAGCAGCGACCCTGGGCGGGGGCAGGCCTATGGCTACACCTTC. This gives the protein CASSDPGRGQAYGYTF.

The chain has TRBV7-9 and TRBJ2-7; possibly TRBD2 for D (6 bases). CDR3 length equals 16 residues. Germline V gene data show CDR1 as SEHNR and CDR2 as FQNEAQ (reference sequence). V was cut by 4 bases and J by 4 bases, with 20 bases left in between. The CDR3 here is CASSSGGWRGRYEQYF. In DNA form, the CDR3 reads TGTGCCAGCAGCTCCGGGGGTTGGAGAGGACGGTACGAGCAGTACTTC.

Only one count was recorded for this clone. The chain links TRBV9 to TRBJ2-1, with D possibly TRBD1 on 6 matching bases. Germline CDR1 and CDR2: SGDLS and YYNGEE. This CDR3 has 15 residues. V lost 2 bases and J 0 bases, leaving 9 bases between the germline ends. CDR3 nucleotides: TGTGCCAGCAGCGTCCAGGGGACCTCCTACAATGAGCAGTTCTTC. This gives the protein CASSVQGTSYNEQFF. Drawing the rest from reference TRBV9 and TRBJ2-1, the complete variable domain is DSGVTQTPKHLITATGQRVTLRCSPRSGDLSVYWYQQSLDQGLQFLIQYYNGEERAKGNILERFSAQQFPDLHSELNLSSLELGDSALYFCASSVQGTSYNEQFFGPGTRLTVL.

The chain joins TRBV19 to TRBJ1-2, with 9 bases aligning to TRBD1. The germline V gene encodes CDR1 LNHDA and CDR2 SQIVND (reference sequence). The CDR3 runs 14 residues. The V and J ends lost 5 bases and 8 bases, in that order; junction bases with no gene match: 9. The CDR3 DNA reads as TGTGCCAGTAGTTCACAGGGGGCTAGGAGCGGCTACACCTTC. This encodes CASSSQGARSGYTF.

The chain is built from TRBV3-1 (or the pseudogene TRBV3-2) and TRBJ2-1; perhaps TRBD2 as D (5 bases). V lost 7 bases and J 0 bases, leaving 13 bases between the germline ends. Germline V gives CDR1 LGHDT, CDR2 YNNKEL (reference sequence). The CDR3 is made up of 15 amino acids. The CDR3 loop is CASNDGDSSYNEQFF. In nucleotides, the CDR3 is TGTGCCAGCAATGACGGGGATAGCTCCTACAATGAGCAGTTCTTC.

V and J are TRBV7-7 and TRBJ2-5; 13 bases are a match to TRBD2. With 5 bases clipped from V and 4 bases from J, the junction kept 4 bases outside the gene matches. CDR3 length equals 15 residues. CDR1 SSHAT and CDR2 FNYEAQ come from the germline V gene (reference sequence). The CDR3 region is CASSTRTSGGETQYF. CDR3 nucleotide sequence: TGTGCCAGCAGCACGCGGACTAGCGGGGGAGAGACCCAGTACTTC.

This chain uses TRBV21-1 with TRBJ2-7; the D segment call TRBD1 is taken from the table without a DNA check. TRBV21-1 is labeled a pseudogene. The CDR3 loop spans 13 amino acids. The DNA for the CDR3 is TGTGCCAGCAGCAAGTCAGGCTTCTACGAGCAGTACTTC. This codes for CASSKSGFYEQYF.

The rearrangement uses TRBV2 and TRBJ2-1; 12 bases align to TRBD1. The CDR3 length is 14 residues. In germline, CDR1 is SNHLY, CDR2 FYNNEI. The ends lost 7 bases at V and 7 bases at J; junction bases unmatched: 5. The CDR3 coding sequence is TGTGCCAGCACCCGGGACAGGGGGCTAAATGAGCAGTTCTTC. Amino acids: CASTRDRGLNEQFF.

V and J are TRBV7-2 and TRBJ1-2; D may be TRBD1 (6 bases). Trimming left V 5 bases short and J 0 bases short, with 13 bases between. The CDR3 is 15 amino acids. The germline gives CDR1 SGHTA, CDR2 FQGNSA. The CDR3 region has the DNA TGTGCCAGCAGCCCTGGCGGGGGCTCTAACTATGGCTACACCTTC. Protein sequence: CASSPGGGSNYGYTF.

The chain has TRBV7-3 and TRBJ1-1, with D uncertain. Trimming pared 4 bases from V and 2 bases from J, leaving 14 bases between. Germline V gene data show CDR1 as SGHTA and CDR2 as FQGTGA. The CDR3 sequence is 15 residues long. The CDR3 loop reads CASSSMGGPNTEAFF. Written as DNA, the CDR3 is TGTGCCAGCAGCTCCATGGGAGGGCCAAACACTGAAGCTTTCTTT.